This T cell receptor (beta chain) was captured in a study of blood T cell repertoires in COVID-19. Study summary: Acute-phase and convalescent COVID-19 samples originated in the United States, Italy and Spain. The cDNA or gDNA used as material had been derived from T cells, B-cell-depleted T cells, or PBMCs.

Patients from Seattle were sampled longitudinally, starting during active infection. Original data processing: Reference gene primer amplification gave nucleated cell count estimates. TCRdb's table, derived via immunoSEQ multiplex PCR, lists solely in-frame clones and lacks some. That table is the source of V, J and clone size, and D and trimming were worked out from the DNA. The sample yields 150,000 to 200,000 clones, approximately 86% seen once. Trimming took 5 bases from V and 6 from J, leaving 9 bases between them. The CDR3 covers 12 residues. Germline V gives CDR1 SEHNR, CDR2 FQNEAQ (reference sequence).

This TCR was sampled from a man aged 55-75 years with COVID-19, enrolled during active disease. Sequenced sample: peripheral blood. The chain uses TRBV7-9 and TRBJ2-3; no reliable D call. Here the CDR3 reads CASSGLWDTQYF. The CDR3 DNA is TGTGCCAGCAGCGGCCTTTGGGATACGCAGTATTTT.